This paragraph covers one T cell receptor beta chain sequence. TCRdb ran MiXCR on the 5' RACE reads and lists one entry per CDR3 protein. Counted here are 410,000 or so distinct CDR3 sequences, 20% to 30% occurring once; the ten biggest clones make up around 14%. This specimen comes from a study of T-cell memory formation after mild COVID-19. Trimming removed 1 base at V and 3 bases at J, with 14 bases between. Germline V gene data show CDR1 as SGHDN and CDR2 as FVKESK. The CDR3 loop spans 16 amino acids. The chain uses TRBV14 and TRBJ2-3; D possibly corresponds to TRBD1 (5 bases). The sequence was obtained from an adult woman who had mild COVID-19 (a few samples of this study predate the infection). Cell type and time point are not known. Sequencing was performed on PBMCs or a T cell subset sorted from them (not recorded which). In nucleotides, the CDR3 is TGTGCCAGCAGCCAAGTGTGGGCAAGGGGAACAGATACGCAGTATTTT. Translated: CASSQVWARGTDTQYF.